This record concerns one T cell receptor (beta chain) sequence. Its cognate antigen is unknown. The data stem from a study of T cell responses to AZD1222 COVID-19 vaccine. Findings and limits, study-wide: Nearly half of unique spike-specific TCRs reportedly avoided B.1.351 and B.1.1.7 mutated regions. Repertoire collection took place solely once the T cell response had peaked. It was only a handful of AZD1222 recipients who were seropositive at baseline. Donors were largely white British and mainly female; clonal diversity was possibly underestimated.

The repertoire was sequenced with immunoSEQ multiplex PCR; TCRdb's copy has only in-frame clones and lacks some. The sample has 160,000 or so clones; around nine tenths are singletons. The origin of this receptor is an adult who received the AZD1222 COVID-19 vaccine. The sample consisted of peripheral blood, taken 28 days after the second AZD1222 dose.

The CDR3 nucleotides read TGTGCCAGCAGCTTACCAGGGACGGACTACTATGGCTACACCTTC. Translating gives CASSLPGTDYYGYTF. The J gene is TRBJ1-2, the V gene TRBV7-2, with D possibly being TRBD1 (5 bases). The CDR3 totals 15 residues. V was trimmed by 2 bases and J by 3 bases, leaving 13 bases between them. Germline V lookup: CDR1 SGHTA, CDR2 FQGNSA.